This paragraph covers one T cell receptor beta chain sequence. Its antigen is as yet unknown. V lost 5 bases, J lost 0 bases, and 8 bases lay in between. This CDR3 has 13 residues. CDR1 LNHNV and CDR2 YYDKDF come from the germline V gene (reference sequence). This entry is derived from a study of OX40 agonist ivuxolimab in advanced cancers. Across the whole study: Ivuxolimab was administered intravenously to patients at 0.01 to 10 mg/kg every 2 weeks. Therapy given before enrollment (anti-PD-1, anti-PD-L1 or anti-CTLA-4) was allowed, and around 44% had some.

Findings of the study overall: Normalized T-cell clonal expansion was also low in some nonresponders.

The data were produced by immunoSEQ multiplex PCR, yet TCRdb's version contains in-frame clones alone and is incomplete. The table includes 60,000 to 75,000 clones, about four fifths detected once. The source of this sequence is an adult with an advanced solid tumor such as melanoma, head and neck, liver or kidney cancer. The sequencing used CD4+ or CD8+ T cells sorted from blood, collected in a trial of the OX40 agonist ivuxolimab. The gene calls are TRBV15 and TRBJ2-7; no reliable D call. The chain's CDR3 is CATSLGSSYEQYF. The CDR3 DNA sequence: TGTGCCACCAGCCTGGGAAGCTCCTACGAGCAGTACTTC. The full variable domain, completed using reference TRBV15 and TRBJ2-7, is DAMVIQNPRYQVTQFGKPVTLSCSQTLNHNVMYWYQQKSSQAPKLLFHYYDKDFNNEADTPDNFQSRRPNTSFCFLDIRSPGLGDTAMYLCATSLGSSYEQYFGPGTRLTVT.